A selection of T cell receptor beta chains follows, all from one sample in a study of blood T cells in healthy people across ages. TCRdb passed the 5' RACE reads through MiXCR, listing each CDR3 protein once. The table includes 2 million or so distinct CDR3 sequences, 40% to 55% detected once. The sample comprised blood. The source of these receptors is a woman in her thirties or forties in good health. Each CDR3 is given with its conserved first and last residue. The D gene is left open where the match is weak. Some rows mark clone size as missing; the rest say once, few, many or name a class of expanded clone.

d_call: TRBD1
v_call: TRBV7-9
clone_size: .
j_call: TRBJ2-3
cdr3_aa: CVSSSRQGVTDTQYF
cdr3_nt: TGTGTCAGCAGCTCCAGACAGGGCGTAACAGATACGCAGTATTTT

d_call: TRBD1
v_call: TRBV27
clone_size: .
j_call: TRBJ1-2
cdr3_aa: CASSSLTGTGENYGYTF
cdr3_nt: TGTGCCAGCAGCTCCCTTACCGGGACAGGGGAAAACTATGGCTACACCTTC

d_call: .
v_call: TRBV4-1
clone_size: few
j_call: TRBJ2-3
cdr3_aa: CASKPDRTGTDTQYF
cdr3_nt: TGCGCCAGCAAGCCCGATAGGACTGGCACAGATACGCAGTATTTT

d_call: TRBD2
v_call: TRBV7-2
clone_size: .
j_call: TRBJ2-1
cdr3_aa: CASSLSAGSGGYNEQFF
cdr3_nt: TGTGCCAGCAGCTTATCCGCGGGGAGCGGGGGTTACAATGAGCAGTTCTTC

d_call: TRBD2
v_call: TRBV20-1
clone_size: .
j_call: TRBJ2-5
cdr3_aa: CSATANELAVGRETQYF
cdr3_nt: TGCAGTGCTACCGCTAATGAACTAGCGGTGGGAAGGGAGACCCAGTACTTC

d_call: .
v_call: TRBV18
clone_size: few
j_call: TRBJ2-1
cdr3_aa: CASKPRSTGYSYNEQFF
cdr3_nt: TGTGCCAGCAAGCCCCGCTCTACAGGTTACTCCTACAATGAGCAGTTCTTC

d_call: TRBD1
v_call: TRBV6-2/TRBV6-3
clone_size: .
j_call: TRBJ1-2
cdr3_aa: CASSCDRGTWNGYTF
cdr3_nt: TGTGCCAGCAGTTGCGACAGGGGGACTTGGAATGGCTACACCTTC

d_call: .
v_call: TRBV20-1
clone_size: .
j_call: TRBJ2-1
cdr3_aa: CSAEWGRNEQFF
cdr3_nt: TGCAGTGCCGAGTGGGGGAGGAATGAGCAGTTCTTC

d_call: TRBD2
v_call: TRBV27
clone_size: .
j_call: TRBJ2-7
cdr3_aa: CASSSGTSKSYEQYF
cdr3_nt: TGTGCCAGCAGTTCTGGGACTAGCAAATCCTACGAGCAGTACTTC

d_call: TRBD2
v_call: TRBV7-2
clone_size: few
j_call: TRBJ2-1
cdr3_aa: CASSLVASGGDEQFF
cdr3_nt: TGTGCCAGCAGCTTAGTAGCTAGCGGTGGGGATGAGCAGTTCTTC

d_call: TRBD2
v_call: TRBV12-3/TRBV12-4
clone_size: .
j_call: TRBJ2-1
cdr3_aa: CASSLVLAVYNEQFF
cdr3_nt: TGTGCCAGCAGTTTAGTACTAGCGGTTTACAATGAGCAGTTCTTC

d_call: .
v_call: TRBV6-6
clone_size: .
j_call: TRBJ1-3
cdr3_aa: CASSYGQGSGNTIYF
cdr3_nt: TGTGCCAGCAGTTACGGGCAGGGGTCTGGAAACACCATATATTTT

d_call: .
v_call: TRBV6-6
clone_size: few
j_call: TRBJ2-5
cdr3_aa: CASSYNGGQETQYF
cdr3_nt: TGTGCCAGCAGTTACAATGGGGGGCAGGAGACCCAGTACTTC

d_call: TRBD1
v_call: TRBV6-2/TRBV6-3
clone_size: .
j_call: TRBJ1-2
cdr3_aa: CASSSWDRVYGYTF
cdr3_nt: TGTGCCAGCAGTTCCTGGGACAGGGTATATGGCTACACCTTC

d_call: TRBD1
v_call: TRBV20-1
clone_size: .
j_call: TRBJ1-1
cdr3_aa: CRANRDSLNTEAFF
cdr3_nt: TGCAGGGCCAACCGGGACAGCTTGAACACTGAAGCTTTCTTT

d_call: .
v_call: TRBV4-3
clone_size: .
j_call: TRBJ1-6
cdr3_aa: CASSQARGSYNSPLHF
cdr3_nt: TGCGCCAGCAGCCAAGCTCGGGGCTCCTATAATTCACCCCTCCACTTT

d_call: .
v_call: TRBV14
clone_size: few
j_call: TRBJ2-7
cdr3_aa: CASGPQSYEQYF
cdr3_nt: TGTGCCAGCGGTCCCCAATCCTACGAGCAGTACTTC

d_call: TRBD1
v_call: TRBV7-9
clone_size: few
j_call: TRBJ1-2
cdr3_aa: CASSRTGLVMGYTF
cdr3_nt: TGTGCCAGCTCCCGGACAGGGCTGGTTATGGGCTACACCTTC